This TCR beta chain was identified during a study of long-term antiretroviral therapy in people with HIV. Study conclusions and caveats: ART adherence, viral resistance and therapy changes were not recorded. Upon ART, diversity increased but remained lower than transplant donor controls.

At survey level, the immunoSEQ assay was run in its v3.0 version. Using immunoSEQ multiplex PCR, the repertoire was profiled, and TCRdb retains in-frame clones only, with some absent. The top ten hold 10% to 15% of the sample, which has 20,000 to 25,000 clones, 70% to 80% seen once. Every specimen held between roughly 0.85-11 million cryopreserved PBMC. These were thawed and washed before DNA extraction. About this clone: The antigen is undetermined.

Sequences were derived from unsorted PBMCs, sampled around 1.7 years before starting antiretroviral therapy. The TCR was taken from a woman aged 40 to 49 with HIV.

CDR3 nucleotides: TGTGCCAGCAGCTTAGTCGCAGGCAAACTGTTTTTT. It yields the protein CASSLVAGKLFF. The chain combines TRBV7-9 with TRBJ1-4, with D uncertain. The CDR3 has 12 amino acids. V gave up 1 base and J gave up 11 bases, with 8 bases separating them. Germline loops: CDR1 SEHNR, CDR2 FQNEAQ (reference sequence).